This is a list of T cell receptor beta chains from one sample in a study of blood T cell repertoires in COVID-19. Repertoires were generated with immunoSEQ multiplex PCR, while TCRdb's copy carries only in-frame clones and drops some. The sample includes roughly 52,000 clones, 80% to 90% of them seen just once. The material sequenced was peripheral blood. All receptors come from a man aged 50-59 years with acute or convalescent COVID-19. CDR3s leave out the opening cysteine and the closing phenylalanine or tryptophan.

v_gene: TRBV6-5; len: 13; j_gene: TRBJ2-7; CDR3aa: ASSSTWTSGYEQY
v_gene: TRBV5-1; len: 15; j_gene: TRBJ2-1; CDR3aa: ASSSRLADSSYNEQF
v_gene: TRBV14; len: 12; j_gene: TRBJ1-1; CDR3aa: ASSRLGGNTEAF
v_gene: TRBV5-1; len: 13; j_gene: TRBJ1-6; CDR3aa: ASTWVAGAYSPLH
v_gene: TRBV10-1; len: 12; j_gene: TRBJ2-1; CDR3aa: ATSTGTVHNEQF
v_gene: TRBV29-1; len: 9; j_gene: TRBJ1-2; CDR3aa: SVDAGDGYT
v_gene: TRBV24-1; len: 12; j_gene: TRBJ1-5; CDR3aa: ATSQQGFDQPQH
v_gene: TRBV5-1; len: 13; j_gene: TRBJ1-5; CDR3aa: ASSLVGGTNQPQH
v_gene: TRBV7-6; len: 11; j_gene: TRBJ1-2; CDR3aa: ASSLGRGYGYT
v_gene: TRBV19; len: 13; j_gene: TRBJ1-5; CDR3aa: ASTQAPGPDQPQH
v_gene: TRBV9; len: 13; j_gene: TRBJ2-3; CDR3aa: ASSVAGGRTDTQY
v_gene: TRBV28; len: 12; j_gene: TRBJ1-5; CDR3aa: ASRRGASNQPQH
v_gene: TRBV4-1; len: 14; j_gene: TRBJ2-4; CDR3aa: ASSQDISGVKNIQY
v_gene: TRBV2; len: 13; j_gene: TRBJ2-2; CDR3aa: ASSVNIAGAGELF
v_gene: TRBV5-1; len: 13; j_gene: TRBJ2-3; CDR3aa: ASSSSGVSTDTQY
v_gene: TRBV7-9; len: 11; j_gene: TRBJ1-2; CDR3aa: ASSLGQLYGYT
v_gene: TRBV7-3; len: 12; j_gene: TRBJ1-2; CDR3aa: ASSSDTSNRGYT
v_gene: TRBV7-2; len: 12; j_gene: TRBJ1-1; CDR3aa: ASSPSVIANAAF
v_gene: TRBV9; len: 16; j_gene: TRBJ2-2; CDR3aa: ASSVHPVEQPNTGELF
v_gene: TRBV19; len: 13; j_gene: TRBJ1-4; CDR3aa: ASSPRQATNEKLF
v_gene: TRBV6-5; len: 12; j_gene: TRBJ2-1; CDR3aa: ASRSGISYNEQF
v_gene: TRBV5-6; len: 11; j_gene: TRBJ2-6; CDR3aa: ASTYPGANVLT
v_gene: TRBV5-1; len: 13; j_gene: TRBJ1-5; CDR3aa: ASSLDGRGNQPQH
v_gene: TRBV4-1; len: 12; j_gene: TRBJ1-1; CDR3aa: ASSERQGNTEAF
v_gene: TRBV9; len: 12; j_gene: TRBJ2-2; CDR3aa: ASSVVTNTGELF
v_gene: TRBV10-1; len: 9; j_gene: TRBJ2-1; CDR3aa: ASSLRGPQF
v_gene: TRBV6-4; len: 12; j_gene: TRBJ1-1; CDR3aa: ASSESLWDREAF
v_gene: TRBV28; len: 11; j_gene: TRBJ2-7; CDR3aa: ASRPTGRGEQY
v_gene: TRBV30; len: 12; j_gene: TRBJ1-1; CDR3aa: AWSGGGSGTEAF
v_gene: TRBV7-9; len: 9; j_gene: TRBJ1-1; CDR3aa: ASRSGQGIF
v_gene: TRBV5-1; len: 12; j_gene: TRBJ1-5; CDR3aa: ASSLGGDNQPQH
v_gene: TRBV9; len: 15; j_gene: TRBJ2-3; CDR3aa: ASSGQFTGASTDTQY
v_gene: TRBV19; len: 12; j_gene: TRBJ1-1; CDR3aa: ASSRPGRHTEAF
v_gene: TRBV6-1; len: 16; j_gene: TRBJ1-1; CDR3aa: ASSEALRVVRFSFEAF
v_gene: TRBV28; len: 12; j_gene: TRBJ1-6; CDR3aa: ASSRGTGRSPLH
v_gene: TRBV6-2/TRBV6-3; len: 11; j_gene: TRBJ1-2; CDR3aa: ASSTMSVYGYT
v_gene: TRBV19; len: 12; j_gene: TRBJ2-3; CDR3aa: ATRTDTSTDTQY
v_gene: TRBV3-1/TRBV3-2; len: 13; j_gene: TRBJ2-5; CDR3aa: ASSVLAGARETQY
v_gene: TRBV19; len: 15; j_gene: TRBJ2-5; CDR3aa: ASSIEPGQGAWETQY
v_gene: TRBV2; len: 12; j_gene: TRBJ2-7; CDR3aa: ASSVGLAGSEQY
v_gene: TRBV9; len: 16; j_gene: TRBJ2-6; CDR3aa: ASSVTSGGFSGANVLT
v_gene: TRBV3-1/TRBV3-2; len: 16; j_gene: TRBJ2-6; CDR3aa: ASSQSAGDPFGANVLT
v_gene: TRBV10-3; len: 11; j_gene: TRBJ2-7; CDR3aa: AIKSGGPYEQY
v_gene: TRBV10-3; len: 15; j_gene: TRBJ1-3; CDR3aa: AISVPREDEGGNTIY
v_gene: TRBV14; len: 12; j_gene: TRBJ1-1; CDR3aa: ASSQDLTRREAF
v_gene: TRBV6-1; len: 15; j_gene: TRBJ2-3; CDR3aa: ASSEYLGIAGEDTQY
v_gene: TRBV24-1; len: 13; j_gene: TRBJ1-4; CDR3aa: ATSDPGTANEKLF
v_gene: TRBV28; len: 11; j_gene: TRBJ1-2; CDR3aa: ASSVRDWDGYT
v_gene: TRBV27; len: 12; j_gene: TRBJ2-7; CDR3aa: ASSSGTFSYEQY
v_gene: TRBV28; len: 13; j_gene: TRBJ2-3; CDR3aa: ASRPAGVGTDTQY
v_gene: TRBV9; len: 13; j_gene: TRBJ2-1; CDR3aa: ASSASGNMNNEQF
v_gene: TRBV5-1; len: 11; j_gene: TRBJ1-1; CDR3aa: ASGEVENTEAF
v_gene: TRBV5-1; len: 12; j_gene: TRBJ2-5; CDR3aa: ASSSGQPQETQY
v_gene: TRBV9; len: 13; j_gene: TRBJ2-3; CDR3aa: ASSARVAATDTQY